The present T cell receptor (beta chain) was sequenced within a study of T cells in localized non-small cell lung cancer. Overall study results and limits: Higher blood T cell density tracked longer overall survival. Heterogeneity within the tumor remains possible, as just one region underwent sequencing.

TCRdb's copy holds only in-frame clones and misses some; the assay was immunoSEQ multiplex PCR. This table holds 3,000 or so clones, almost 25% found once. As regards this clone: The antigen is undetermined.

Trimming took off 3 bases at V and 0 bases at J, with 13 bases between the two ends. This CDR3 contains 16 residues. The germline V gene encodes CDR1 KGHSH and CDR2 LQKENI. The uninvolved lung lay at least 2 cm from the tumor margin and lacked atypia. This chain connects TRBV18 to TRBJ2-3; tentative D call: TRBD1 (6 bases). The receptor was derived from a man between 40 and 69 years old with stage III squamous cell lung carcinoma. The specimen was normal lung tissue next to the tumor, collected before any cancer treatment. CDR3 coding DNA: TGTGCCAGCTCACCCCTGCTGGGGGCGAGCACAGATACGCAGTATTTT. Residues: CASSPLLGASTDTQYF.